This TCR beta chain was documented in a study of spatial heterogeneity in lung cancer. A single record per CDR3 protein comes from TCRdb applying MiXCR to the 5' RACE reads. The profile shows several thousand distinct CDR3 sequences, approximately 8% of them singletons. This clonotype was seen many times. Indicated time point: sample taken at primary tumor resection. Tumor, nontumor lung or frozen PBMC supplied whole RNA, sequenced without sorting. Donation came from over 60 patients with untreated early-stage non-small cell lung cancer. CDR1 is LNHDA and CDR2 is SQIVND in the germline V gene (reference sequence). The V and J ends lost 9 bases and 5 bases, in that order; junction bases with no gene match: 6. The CDR3 length is 13 residues.

This sequence joins TRBV19 and TRBJ1-5; 8 bases line up with TRBD1. This material consisted of PBMCs, taken at surgery. The sequence was collected from a female donor with early-stage non-small cell lung cancer. DNA for the CDR3: TGTGCCAGCAAGGACAGGGAGGATCAGCCCCAGCATTTT. Protein: CASKDREDQPQHF. Full variable domain (outside the CDR3, taken from reference TRBV19 and TRBJ1-5): DGGITQSPKYLFRKEGQNVTLSCEQNLNHDAMYWYRQDPGQGLRLIYYSQIVNDFQKGDIAEGYSVSREKKESFPLTVTSAQKNPTAFYLCASKDREDQPQHFGDGTRLSIL.